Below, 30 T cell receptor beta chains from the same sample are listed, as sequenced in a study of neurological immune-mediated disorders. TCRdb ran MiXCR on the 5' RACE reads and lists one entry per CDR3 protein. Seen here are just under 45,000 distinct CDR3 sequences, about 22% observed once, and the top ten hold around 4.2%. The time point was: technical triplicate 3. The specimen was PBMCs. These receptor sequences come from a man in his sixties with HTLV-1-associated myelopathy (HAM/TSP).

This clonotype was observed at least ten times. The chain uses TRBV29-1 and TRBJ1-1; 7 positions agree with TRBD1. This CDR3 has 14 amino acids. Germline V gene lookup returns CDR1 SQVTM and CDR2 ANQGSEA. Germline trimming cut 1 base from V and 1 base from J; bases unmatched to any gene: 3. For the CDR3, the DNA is TGCAGCGTTGAAGTCCGGACAGGGAACACTGAAGCTTTCTTT. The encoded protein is CSVEVRTGNTEAFF.

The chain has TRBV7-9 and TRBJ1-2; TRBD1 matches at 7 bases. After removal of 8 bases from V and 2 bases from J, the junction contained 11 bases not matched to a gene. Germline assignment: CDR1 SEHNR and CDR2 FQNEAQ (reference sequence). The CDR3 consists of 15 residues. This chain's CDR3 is CASGLEGAPNYGYTF. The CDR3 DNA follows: TGTGCCAGCGGTTTAGAGGGGGCACCAAACTATGGCTACACCTTC. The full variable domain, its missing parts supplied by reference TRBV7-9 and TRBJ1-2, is DTGVSQNPRHKITKRGQNVTFRCDPISEHNRLYWYRQTLGQGPEFLTYFQNEAQLEKSRLLSDRFSAERPKGSFSTLEIQRTEQGDSAMYLCASGLEGAPNYGYTFGSGTRLTVV.

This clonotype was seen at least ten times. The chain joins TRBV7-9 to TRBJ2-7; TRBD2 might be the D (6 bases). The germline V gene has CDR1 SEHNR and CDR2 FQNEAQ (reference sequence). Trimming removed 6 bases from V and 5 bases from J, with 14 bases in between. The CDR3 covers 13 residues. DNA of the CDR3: TGTGCCAGCAGGGAGGAGGGTCACGACGAGCAGTACTTC. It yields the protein CASREEGHDEQYF.

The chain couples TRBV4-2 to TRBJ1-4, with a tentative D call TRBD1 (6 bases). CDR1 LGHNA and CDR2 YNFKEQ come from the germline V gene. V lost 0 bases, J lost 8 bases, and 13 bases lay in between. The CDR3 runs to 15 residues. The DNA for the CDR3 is TGTGCCAGCAGCCAAGAAGACAGGCCGGGAGAAAAACTGTTTTTT. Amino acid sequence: CASSQEDRPGEKLFF.

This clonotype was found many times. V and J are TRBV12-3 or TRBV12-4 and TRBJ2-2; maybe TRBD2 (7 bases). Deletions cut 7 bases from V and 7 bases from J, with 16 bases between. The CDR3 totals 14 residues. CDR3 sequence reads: CASTQTGGRGELFF. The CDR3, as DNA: TGTGCCAGCACTCAGACCGGGGGGCGCGGGGAGCTGTTTTTT.

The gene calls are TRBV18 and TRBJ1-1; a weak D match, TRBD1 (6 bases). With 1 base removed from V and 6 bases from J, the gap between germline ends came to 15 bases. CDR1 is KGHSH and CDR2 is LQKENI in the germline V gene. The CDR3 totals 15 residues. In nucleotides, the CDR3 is TGTGCCAGCTCACCACGTCGGACAGAGGCATCTGAAGCTTTCTTT. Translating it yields CASSPRRTEASEAFF.

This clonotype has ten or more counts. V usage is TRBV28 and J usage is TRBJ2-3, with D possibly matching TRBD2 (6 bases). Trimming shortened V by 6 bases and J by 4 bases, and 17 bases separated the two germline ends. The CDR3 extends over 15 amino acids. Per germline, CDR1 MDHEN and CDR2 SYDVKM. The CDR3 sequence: CASSPWGRSADTQYF. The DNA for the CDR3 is TGTGCCAGCAGCCCTTGGGGGAGGTCGGCAGATACGCAGTATTTT.

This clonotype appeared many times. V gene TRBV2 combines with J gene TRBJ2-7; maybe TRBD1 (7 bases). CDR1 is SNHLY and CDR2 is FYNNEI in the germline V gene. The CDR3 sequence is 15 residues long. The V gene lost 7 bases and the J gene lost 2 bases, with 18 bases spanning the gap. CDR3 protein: CASTGGGADPYEQYF. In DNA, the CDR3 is TGTGCCAGCACTGGAGGGGGCGCGGACCCCTACGAGCAGTACTTC.

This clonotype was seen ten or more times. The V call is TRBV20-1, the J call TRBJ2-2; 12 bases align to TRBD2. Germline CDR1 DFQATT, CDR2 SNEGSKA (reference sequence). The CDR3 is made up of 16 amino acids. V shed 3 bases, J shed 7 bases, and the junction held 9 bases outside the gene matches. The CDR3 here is CSASSGLAGQGGELFF. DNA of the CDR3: TGCAGTGCTAGTTCGGGACTAGCGGGTCAGGGCGGGGAGCTGTTTTTT.

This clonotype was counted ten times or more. CDR3 DNA: TGTGCCAGCAGCTCGAGCGTGACAGGACAGGATTCACCCCTCCACTTT. It yields the protein CASSSSVTGQDSPLHF. The rearrangement joins TRBV5-6 to TRBJ1-6; 7 nucleotides match TRBD1. Germline V lookup: CDR1 SGHDT, CDR2 YYEEEE. This CDR3 contains 16 residues. After removal of 3 bases from V and 8 bases from J, the junction contained 11 bases not matched to a gene.

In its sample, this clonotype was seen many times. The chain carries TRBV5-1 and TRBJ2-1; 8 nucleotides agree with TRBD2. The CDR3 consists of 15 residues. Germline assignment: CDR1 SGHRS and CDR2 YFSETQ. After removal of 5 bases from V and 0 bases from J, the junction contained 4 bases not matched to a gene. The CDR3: CASSESGGSYNEQFF. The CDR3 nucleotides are TGCGCCAGCAGTGAGAGCGGGGGCTCCTACAATGAGCAGTTCTTC.

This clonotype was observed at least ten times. CDR3 protein: CASSEDVREAFF. In nucleotides, the CDR3 is TGTGCCAGCAGTGAAGATGTACGTGAAGCTTTCTTT. V gene TRBV25-1 combines with J gene TRBJ1-1; D is ambiguous. The CDR3 extends over 12 amino acids. V was clipped by 2 bases and J by 7 bases, with 8 bases between them. The germline CDR1 and CDR2 sequences are MGHDK and SYGVNS.

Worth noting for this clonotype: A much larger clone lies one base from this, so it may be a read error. The CDR3 loop is CASSPTGQGYSEAFF. CDR3 nucleotides: TGTGCCAGCAGCCCAACGGGACAGGGGTACTCTGAAGCTTTCTTT. The chain uses TRBV11-2 and TRBJ1-1; TRBD1 matches at 10 bases. Losses at the gene ends were 5 bases for V and 6 bases for J; bases not matched to a gene: 9. Looked up from germline, CDR1 is SGHAT and CDR2 is FQNNGV. This CDR3 has 15 residues.

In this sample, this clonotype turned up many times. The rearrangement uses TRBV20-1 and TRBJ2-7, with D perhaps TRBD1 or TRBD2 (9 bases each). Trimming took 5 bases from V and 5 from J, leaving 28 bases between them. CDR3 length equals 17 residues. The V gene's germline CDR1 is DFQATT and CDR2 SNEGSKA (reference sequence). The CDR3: CSALNRGQSGRRNEQYF. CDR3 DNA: TGCAGTGCTCTTAACAGGGGGCAGAGCGGGAGGCGCAACGAGCAGTACTTC.

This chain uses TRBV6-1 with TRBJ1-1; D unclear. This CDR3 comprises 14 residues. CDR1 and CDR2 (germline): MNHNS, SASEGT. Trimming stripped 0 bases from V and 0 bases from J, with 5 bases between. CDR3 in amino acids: CASSEARLNTEAFF. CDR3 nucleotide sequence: TGTGCCAGCAGTGAAGCCAGGCTGAACACTGAAGCTTTCTTT.

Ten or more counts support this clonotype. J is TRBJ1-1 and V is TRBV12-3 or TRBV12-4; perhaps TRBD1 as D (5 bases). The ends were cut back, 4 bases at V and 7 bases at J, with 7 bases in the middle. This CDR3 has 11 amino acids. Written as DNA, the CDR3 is TGTGCCAGCAGTTGGGACGTTGAAGCTTTCTTT. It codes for CASSWDVEAFF.

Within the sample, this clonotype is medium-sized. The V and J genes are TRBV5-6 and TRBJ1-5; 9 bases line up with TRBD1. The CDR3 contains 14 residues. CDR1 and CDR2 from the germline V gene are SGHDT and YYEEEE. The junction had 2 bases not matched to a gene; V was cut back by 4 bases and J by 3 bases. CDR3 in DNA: TGTGCCAGCAGCGGGACAGGGAACAATCAGCCCCAGCATTTT. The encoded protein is CASSGTGNNQPQHF.

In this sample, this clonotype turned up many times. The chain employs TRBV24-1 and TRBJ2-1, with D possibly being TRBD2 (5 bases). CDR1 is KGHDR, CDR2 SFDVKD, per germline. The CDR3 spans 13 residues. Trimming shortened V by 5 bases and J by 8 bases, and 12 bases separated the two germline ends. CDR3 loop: CATSAGMRDEQFF. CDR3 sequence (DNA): TGTGCCACCAGTGCGGGAATGAGAGATGAGCAGTTCTTC.

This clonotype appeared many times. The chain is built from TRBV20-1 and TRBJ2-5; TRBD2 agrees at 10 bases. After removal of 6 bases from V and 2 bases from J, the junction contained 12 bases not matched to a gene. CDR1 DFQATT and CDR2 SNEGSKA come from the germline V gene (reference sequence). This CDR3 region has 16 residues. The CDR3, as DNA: TGCAGTGCCGGGTCCCCCCGGACTAGCGGTCAAGAGACCCAGTACTTC. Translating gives CSAGSPRTSGQETQYF.

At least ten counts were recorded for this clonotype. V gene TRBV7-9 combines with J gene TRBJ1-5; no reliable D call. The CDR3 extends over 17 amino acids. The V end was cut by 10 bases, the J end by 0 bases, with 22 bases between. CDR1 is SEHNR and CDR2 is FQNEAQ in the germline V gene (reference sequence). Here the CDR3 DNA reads TGTGCCACCCGGGGTGACCGACACCGGGTTAGCAATCAGCCCCAGCATTTT. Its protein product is CATRGDRHRVSNQPQHF.

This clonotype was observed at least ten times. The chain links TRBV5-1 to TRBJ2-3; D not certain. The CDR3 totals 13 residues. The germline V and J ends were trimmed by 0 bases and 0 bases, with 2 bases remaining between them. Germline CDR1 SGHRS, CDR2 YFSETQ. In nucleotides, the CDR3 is TGCGCCAGCAGCTTGGAAAGCACAGATACGCAGTATTTT. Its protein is CASSLESTDTQYF.

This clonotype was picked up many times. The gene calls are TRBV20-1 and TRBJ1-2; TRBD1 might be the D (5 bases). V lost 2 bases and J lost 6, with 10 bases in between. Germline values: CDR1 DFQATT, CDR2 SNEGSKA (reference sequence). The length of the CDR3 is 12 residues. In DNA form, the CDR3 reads TGCAGTGCTAGAAGGGGTTACGATGGCTACACCTTC. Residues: CSARRGYDGYTF.

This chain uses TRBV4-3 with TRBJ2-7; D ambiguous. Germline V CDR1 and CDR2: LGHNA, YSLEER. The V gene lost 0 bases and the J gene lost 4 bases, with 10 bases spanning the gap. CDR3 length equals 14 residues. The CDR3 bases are TGCGCCAGCAGCCAAGATTCCACACCATACGAGCAGTACTTC. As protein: CASSQDSTPYEQYF.

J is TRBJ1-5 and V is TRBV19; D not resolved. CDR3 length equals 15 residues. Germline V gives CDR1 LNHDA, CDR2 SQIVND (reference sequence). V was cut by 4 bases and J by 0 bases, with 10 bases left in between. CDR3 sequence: CASSNALYSNQPQHF. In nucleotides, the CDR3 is TGTGCCAGTAGTAATGCTCTATATAGCAATCAGCCCCAGCATTTT. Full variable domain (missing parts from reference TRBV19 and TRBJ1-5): DGGITQSPKYLFRKEGQNVTLSCEQNLNHDAMYWYRQDPGQGLRLIYYSQIVNDFQKGDIAEGYSVSREKKESFPLTVTSAQKNPTAFYLCASSNALYSNQPQHFGDGTRLSIL.

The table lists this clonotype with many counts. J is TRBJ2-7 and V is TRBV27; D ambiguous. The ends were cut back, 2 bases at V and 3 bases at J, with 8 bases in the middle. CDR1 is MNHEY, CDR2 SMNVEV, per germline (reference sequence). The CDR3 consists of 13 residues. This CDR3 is CASSLGENYEQYF. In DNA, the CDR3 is TGTGCCAGCAGTTTAGGAGAAAACTACGAGCAGTACTTC.

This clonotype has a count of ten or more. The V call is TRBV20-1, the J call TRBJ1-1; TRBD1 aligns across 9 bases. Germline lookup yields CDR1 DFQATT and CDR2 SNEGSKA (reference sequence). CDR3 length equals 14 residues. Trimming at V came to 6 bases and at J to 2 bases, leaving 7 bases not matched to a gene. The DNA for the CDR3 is TGCAGTGCCGCACAGGGGGCAGATAACACTGAAGCTTTCTTT. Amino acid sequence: CSAAQGADNTEAFF.

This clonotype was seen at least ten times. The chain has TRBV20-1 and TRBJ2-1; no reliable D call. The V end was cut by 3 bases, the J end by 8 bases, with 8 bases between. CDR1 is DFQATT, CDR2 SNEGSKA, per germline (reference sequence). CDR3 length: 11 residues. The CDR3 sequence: CSASAGYEQFF. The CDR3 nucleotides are TGCAGTGCTAGCGCTGGATATGAGCAGTTCTTC.

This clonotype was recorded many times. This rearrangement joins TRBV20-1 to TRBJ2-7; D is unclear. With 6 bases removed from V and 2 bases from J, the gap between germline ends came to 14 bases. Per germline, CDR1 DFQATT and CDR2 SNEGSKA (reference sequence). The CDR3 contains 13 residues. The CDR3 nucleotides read TGCAGTGCACATTTCGGCGCAACCTACGAGCAGTACTTC. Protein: CSAHFGATYEQYF.

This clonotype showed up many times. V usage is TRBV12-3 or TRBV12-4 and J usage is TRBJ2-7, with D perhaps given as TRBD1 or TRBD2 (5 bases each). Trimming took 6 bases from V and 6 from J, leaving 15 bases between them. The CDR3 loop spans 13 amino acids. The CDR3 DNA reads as TGTGCCAGCAGCCCCGAGGGCAGGGTCGAGCAGTACTTC. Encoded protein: CASSPEGRVEQYF.

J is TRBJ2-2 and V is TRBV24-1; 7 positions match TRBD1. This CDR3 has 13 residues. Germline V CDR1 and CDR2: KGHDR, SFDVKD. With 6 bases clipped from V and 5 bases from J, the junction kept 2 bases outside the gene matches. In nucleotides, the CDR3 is TGTGCCACCAGTCAACAGGGGACCGGGGAGCTGTTTTTT. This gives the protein CATSQQGTGELFF.